The 32 T cell receptor beta chains reported below all come from one sample, sequenced in a study of OX40 agonist ivuxolimab in advanced cancers. Assay: immunoSEQ multiplex PCR; the TCRdb copy retains only in-frame clones and omits some. The data show roughly 68,000 clones, with about 80% seen just once and more than 1.4% held by the top ten. The sequenced sample was CD4+ or CD8+ T cells sorted from blood, obtained in a trial of the OX40 agonist ivuxolimab. Source of these receptors: an adult with an advanced solid tumor such as melanoma, head and neck, liver or kidney cancer.

The V gene is TRBV14, the J gene TRBJ1-1; 9 positions match TRBD1. From germline, CDR1 is SGHDN and CDR2 FVKESK. This CDR3 region has 18 residues. The junction had 10 bases not matched to a gene; V was cut back by 1 base and J by 1 base. CDR3 loop: CASSQGGQGFSRNTEAFF. The CDR3 region has the DNA TGTGCCAGCAGCCAAGGCGGACAGGGGTTTTCGCGGAACACTGAAGCTTTCTTT.

This clone was seen only once. The CDR3 here is CASSLWRGGTYEQYF. The CDR3 DNA reads TGTGCCAGCAGCTTGTGGAGGGGGGGTACCTACGAGCAGTACTTC. J is TRBJ2-7 and V is TRBV5-6; D may be TRBD2 (7 bases). CDR1 SGHDT and CDR2 YYEEEE come from the germline V gene. V lost 1 base to trimming and J lost 2 bases, with 13 bases between them. The CDR3 runs to 15 residues.

The rearrangement uses TRBV10-3 and TRBJ2-3; weak D call: TRBD1 (6 bases). Germline CDR1 reads ENHRY; CDR2 reads SYGVKD. V lost 0 bases, J lost 3 bases, and 10 bases lay in between. The length of the CDR3 is 15 residues. In DNA form, the CDR3 reads TGTGCCATCAGTGAGTCGACAGGCCTTACAGATACGCAGTATTTT. The encoded protein is CAISESTGLTDTQYF.

This chain joins TRBV11-2 and TRBJ2-5; D might be TRBD1 (5 bases). The DNA end is a closer match to TRBJ2-7, so the J assignment may be wrong. CDR1 is SGHAT, CDR2 FQNNGV, per germline. This CDR3 has 14 amino acids. The CDR3 sequence is CASSLGGRAYEQYF. The CDR3 bases are TGTGCCAGCAGCTTAGGAGGCAGGGCCTACGAGCAGTACTTC.

This clone was recorded once. V gene TRBV5-1 combines with J gene TRBJ1-2, with TRBD1 identical over 7 bases. The CDR3 loop spans 14 amino acids. After removal of 2 bases from V and 7 bases from J, the junction contained 8 bases not matched to a gene. Looked up from germline, CDR1 is SGHRS and CDR2 is YFSETQ. The chain's CDR3 is CASSFRDSPLGYTF. CDR3 nucleotides: TGCGCCAGCAGCTTCCGGGACAGTCCCCTTGGCTACACCTTC.

This chain links TRBV11-2 with TRBJ1-1; 7 bases are a match to TRBD1. The CDR3 is made up of 14 amino acids. Germline V gene data show CDR1 as SGHAT and CDR2 as FQNNGV. The V segment lost 5 bases and the J segment 8 bases; nucleotides outside the gene matches: 11. The CDR3 reads CASSQTGRPEEAFF. The CDR3 nucleotides are TGTGCCAGCAGCCAGACAGGGAGGCCTGAGGAAGCTTTCTTT.

The rearrangement joins TRBV11-2 to TRBJ2-3, with D unresolved. Trimming stripped 3 bases from V and 2 bases from J, with 6 bases between. Germline V gene lookup returns CDR1 SGHAT and CDR2 FQNNGV. This CDR3 has 13 amino acids. The CDR3 DNA follows: TGTGCCAGCAGCTTTCCGTTCACAGATACGCAGTATTTT. Protein product: CASSFPFTDTQYF.

The V gene is TRBV28, the J gene TRBJ2-7; no clear D gene. The CDR3 extends over 15 amino acids. Between the trimmed V and J ends, which lost 6 bases and 2 bases, there was a span of 17 bases. Germline V gene sequence: CDR1 MDHEN, CDR2 SYDVKM. The CDR3 sequence is CASRSSGVGTYEQYF. Here the CDR3 DNA reads TGTGCCAGCAGATCGTCGGGCGTGGGCACCTACGAGCAGTACTTC.

V is TRBV19 and J is TRBJ1-2; D call uncertain. The CDR3 sequence is 17 residues long. The germline V gene has CDR1 LNHDA and CDR2 SQIVND (reference sequence). Trimming pared 0 bases from V and 4 bases from J, leaving 18 bases between. This CDR3 is CASSIDGIALASYGYTF. The CDR3 nucleotides are TGTGCCAGTAGTATAGATGGGATAGCCTTGGCGAGCTATGGCTACACCTTC. Together with reference TRBV19 and TRBJ1-2, the CDR3 gives the full variable domain: DGGITQSPKYLFRKEGQNVTLSCEQNLNHDAMYWYRQDPGQGLRLIYYSQIVNDFQKGDIAEGYSVSREKKESFPLTVTSAQKNPTAFYLCASSIDGIALASYGYTFGSGTRLTVV.

This clone appeared a single time. The V call is TRBV19, the J call TRBJ2-6; no clear D. CDR1 is LNHDA, CDR2 SQIVND, per germline (reference sequence). The CDR3 totals 16 residues. Deletions cut 3 bases from V and 0 bases from J, with 9 bases between. The CDR3 is CASSMGQTSGANVLTF. The CDR3 nucleotides read TGTGCCAGTAGTATGGGCCAAACCTCTGGGGCCAACGTCCTGACTTTC.

This clone is termed medium-sized. The genes are TRBV6-5 and TRBJ2-2, with no clear D. Germline assignment: CDR1 MNHEY and CDR2 SVGAGI. V was clipped by 1 base and J by 0 bases, with 9 bases between them. The CDR3 contains 16 residues. CDR3: CASSYYGSPNTGELFF. For the CDR3, the DNA is TGTGCCAGCAGTTACTACGGGTCCCCGAACACCGGGGAGCTGTTTTTT.

This sequence joins TRBV5-5 and TRBJ2-2; D gene unclear. This CDR3 region has 15 residues. Germline V CDR1 and CDR2: SGHKS, YYEKEE (reference sequence). Trimming cost V 0 bases and J 6 bases, with 12 bases left between them. The CDR3 DNA follows: TGTGCCAGCAGCTTGGACCCTGCCTATCCCGGGGAGCTGTTTTTT. Translated, it gives CASSLDPAYPGELFF.

The chain uses TRBV9 and TRBJ2-3; possible D gene TRBD1, 5 bases. Germline-derived CDR1 and CDR2 are SGDLS and YYNGEE. Trimming removed 0 bases from V and 1 base from J, with 18 bases in between. The CDR3 spans 18 residues. CDR3 DNA sequence: TGTGCCAGCAGCGTAGATCCCCTGACAGTAAGAGGCACAGATACGCAGTATTTT. This gives the protein CASSVDPLTVRGTDTQYF.

The chain links TRBV5-4 to TRBJ2-5, with 7 bases matching TRBD1. The V and J ends lost 4 bases and 2 bases, in that order; junction bases with no gene match: 2. The germline V gene has CDR1 SGHNT and CDR2 YYREEE (reference sequence). CDR3 length: 13 residues. The CDR3 DNA reads as TGTGCCAGCAGCCCGGGACAGCAAGAGACCCAGTACTTC. Translation: CASSPGQQETQYF.

This clone was seen more than once but under ten times. V usage is TRBV5-1 and J usage is TRBJ2-4; D might be TRBD1 or TRBD2, each matching 6 bases. V shed 4 bases and J shed 3 bases, with 11 bases lying between them. In germline, CDR1 is SGHRS, CDR2 YFSETQ. The CDR3 sequence is 14 residues long. The DNA for the CDR3 is TGCGCCAGCAGCCCGGGGGCCGTCAAAAACATTCAGTACTTC. Its protein is CASSPGAVKNIQYF.

The J gene is TRBJ2-7, the V gene TRBV21-1; the table's D gene call, TRBD1, was not cross checked with the DNA. TRBV21-1 is listed as a pseudogene. The CDR3 sequence is 21 residues long. CDR3 amino acids: CASSNKGPRDREQYVSYEQYF. The CDR3 DNA reads TGTGCCAGCAGCAATAAGGGCCCCAGGGACAGGGAACAATATGTATCCTACGAGCAGTACTTC.

The chain is built from TRBV6-5 and TRBJ1-2; maybe TRBD1 (6 bases). Per the germline V gene, CDR1 is MNHEY and CDR2 is SVGAGI. The CDR3 runs 14 residues. V was clipped by 6 bases and J by 4 bases, with 15 bases between them. The CDR3 DNA reads TGTGCCAGCAGGAATCGGGACAAGATCTATGGCTACACCTTC. Its translation: CASRNRDKIYGYTF.

The chain uses TRBV19 and TRBJ2-3; 8 nucleotides match TRBD1. The CDR3 contains 15 residues. Germline V gives CDR1 LNHDA, CDR2 SQIVND (reference sequence). After removal of 3 bases from V and 3 bases from J, the junction contained 5 bases not matched to a gene. The CDR3 DNA follows: TGTGCCAGTAGTATCTGGACAGGGCGGACAGATACGCAGTATTTT. It encodes CASSIWTGRTDTQYF.

The chain carries TRBV6-1 and TRBJ2-1; 9 bases map to TRBD2. Trimming cost V 5 bases and J 7 bases; bases outside gene matches: 9. CDR3 size: 15 residues. The germline V gene has CDR1 MNHNS and CDR2 SASEGT. CDR3 nucleotide sequence: TGTGCCAGCAGTAATAGCGGGGGCCCTACGAATGAGCAGTTCTTC. Its translation is CASSNSGGPTNEQFF.

This chain links TRBV29-1 with TRBJ2-7, with a tentative D call TRBD1 (5 bases). Between the trimmed V and J ends, which lost 5 bases and 3 bases, there was a span of 17 bases. The CDR3 covers 14 residues. CDR1 is SQVTM, CDR2 ANQGSEA, per germline. CDR3 sequence: CSVQLQGKRYEQYF. CDR3 in DNA: TGCAGCGTTCAACTTCAGGGTAAGCGCTACGAGCAGTACTTC.

The chain employs TRBV14 and TRBJ1-4; D uncertain. Germline values: CDR1 SGHDN, CDR2 FVKESK. V lost 5 bases to trimming and J lost 0 bases, with 7 bases between them. The CDR3 loop spans 14 amino acids. In DNA, the CDR3 is TGTGCCAGCAGCGACACATCAACTAATGAAAAACTGTTTTTT. It is translated as CASSDTSTNEKLFF.

This rearrangement joins TRBV28 to TRBJ1-2; 10 nucleotides match TRBD1. Losses at the gene ends were 7 bases for V and 7 bases for J; bases not matched to a gene: 9. The CDR3 has 14 amino acids. The germline gives CDR1 MDHEN, CDR2 SYDVKM. In nucleotides, the CDR3 is TGTGCCAGCAAGGTCACTGGACAGGGGGGTGGCTACACCTTC. Translation gives CASKVTGQGGGYTF.

Relative to its sample, this clone is medium-sized. The V and J genes are TRBV4-1 and TRBJ1-4; D may be TRBD1 (6 bases). Deletions cut 1 base from V and 10 bases from J, with 13 bases between. This CDR3 has 14 residues. CDR1 is MGHRA, CDR2 YSYEKL, per germline. Written as DNA, the CDR3 is TGCGCCAGCAGCCAAGTGGGGATAGGGGGAAAACTGTTTTTT. Protein product: CASSQVGIGGKLFF.

The rearrangement uses TRBV7-8 and TRBJ1-1, with D possibly matching TRBD1 (5 bases). The ends were cut back, 4 bases at V and 5 bases at J, with 23 bases in the middle. Germline CDR1 is SGHVS and CDR2 is FQNEAQ. The CDR3 loop spans 17 amino acids. The CDR3 sequence is CASSSPFRGRKGTEAFF. As DNA, the CDR3 is TGTGCCAGCAGCTCGCCCTTTAGGGGACGGAAGGGAACTGAAGCTTTCTTT.

The CDR3 DNA is TGTGCCAGCAGCTTACATAACACTGAAGCTTTCTTT. It translates to CASSLHNTEAFF. The chain links TRBV11-3 to TRBJ1-1; D is ambiguous. Germline lookup yields CDR1 SGHNT and CDR2 YENEEA. The ends were cut back, 2 bases at V and 2 bases at J, with 3 bases in the middle. This CDR3 contains 12 residues.

This chain links TRBV7-2 with TRBJ2-5; 11 positions match TRBD1. V lost 0 bases, J lost 1 base, and 1 base stayed unmatched. Germline-derived CDR1 and CDR2 are SGHTA and FQGNSA. This CDR3 comprises 16 residues. This CDR3 is CASSLAGTGGQETQYF. The CDR3 nucleotides read TGTGCCAGCAGCTTAGCGGGGACAGGGGGCCAAGAGACCCAGTACTTC.

The chain recombines TRBV5-8 with TRBJ1-2; TRBD1 is a possible D gene (6 bases). The germline V gene has CDR1 SGHTS and CDR2 YDEGEE. This CDR3 is 15 amino acids long. Trimming stripped 6 bases from V and 1 base from J, with 16 bases between. As DNA, the CDR3 is TGTGCCAGCACTCGGCGGGACACCGGTAACTATGGCTACACCTTC. As protein: CASTRRDTGNYGYTF.

V gene TRBV28 combines with J gene TRBJ2-4; maybe TRBD1 (6 bases). CDR3 size: 13 residues. With 8 bases removed from V and 8 bases from J, the gap between germline ends came to 16 bases. The germline CDR1 and CDR2 sequences are MDHEN and SYDVKM. Here the CDR3 DNA reads TGTGCCAGCTCTCAGGGGCCAGGGGACATTCAGTACTTC. This translates into CASSQGPGDIQYF.

The V and J genes are TRBV6-1 and TRBJ2-3; a weak D match, TRBD1 (6 bases). The germline V and J ends were trimmed by 0 bases and 5 bases, with 12 bases remaining between them. The CDR3 runs to 15 residues. Looked up from germline, CDR1 is MNHNS and CDR2 is SASEGT. CDR3 region: CASSEAQGLGDTQYF. In DNA form, the CDR3 reads TGTGCCAGCAGTGAAGCGCAGGGGCTTGGAGATACGCAGTATTTT.

This chain uses TRBV15 with TRBJ1-5; the D is unclear. The V and J ends lost 2 bases and 4 bases respectively, with 6 bases between them. This CDR3 region has 13 residues. Germline V gives CDR1 LNHNV, CDR2 YYDKDF (reference sequence). CDR3 DNA: TGTGCCACCAGCAGACGGGAAAATCAGCCCCAGCATTTT. Encoded protein: CATSRRENQPQHF.

The chain combines TRBV5-1 with TRBJ2-5; 12 bases match TRBD2. Looked up from germline, CDR1 is SGHRS and CDR2 is YFSETQ. The CDR3 runs to 18 residues. The V gene end was trimmed by 4 bases and the J gene end by 0 bases; junction bases not matched to a gene: 10. The CDR3 protein is CASSPGTSGSKYQETQYF. Here the CDR3 DNA reads TGCGCCAGCAGCCCTGGGACTAGCGGGTCGAAGTACCAAGAGACCCAGTACTTC.

The chain has TRBV19 and TRBJ1-5, with D possibly being TRBD1 (6 bases). Trimming removed 3 bases from V and 3 bases from J, with 9 bases in between. In germline, CDR1 is LNHDA, CDR2 SQIVND (reference sequence). There are 14 residues in the CDR3. DNA of the CDR3: TGTGCCAGTAGTATCCAGGGGCCCAATCAGCCCCAGCATTTT. It specifies CASSIQGPNQPQHF.